Listed here is a single TCR beta chain. Its antigen is not identified. The sample comes from a study of immune cell composition in non-small cell lung cancer. Study overall: Most cases were lung adenocarcinoma or squamous cell carcinoma.

Study-level points and caveats: Tumour-associated clones >0.5% occurred in 30% to 35% of adenocarcinomas, roughly 75% of squamous. Tumour TCR-beta clonality was not significantly tied to smoking pack-years. Dominant in vivo tumour-associated clones were not shown to share tumour-reactive sequences.

Normal lung was sampled as far from the tumour as possible, at least 3 cm. Here immunoSEQ multiplex PCR was the method, and the copy in TCRdb shows in-frame clones only, minus some. The sample yields fewer than 8,000 clones, under 90% seen once. The receptor comes from a human donor with non-small cell lung cancer. Sequenced input: non-adjacent lung tissue.

Here the CDR3 reads CASSLDSNYGYTF. In nucleotides, the CDR3 is TGTGCCAGCAGCTTAGACAGTAACTATGGCTACACCTTC. V usage is TRBV7-2 and J usage is TRBJ1-2; no clear D. Germline V gives CDR1 SGHTA, CDR2 FQGNSA. Trimming cost V 1 base and J 1 base, with 4 bases left between them. The CDR3 spans 13 residues. The full variable domain, in which reference TRBV7-2 and TRBJ1-2 provide the parts outside the CDR3, is GAGVSQSPSNKVTEKGKDVELRCDPISGHTALYWYRQSLGQGLEFLIYFQGNSAPDKSGLPSDRFSAERTGGSVSTLTIQRTQQEDSAVYLCASSLDSNYGYTFGSGTRLTVV.